This T cell receptor (beta chain) was found in a study of cytomegalovirus exposure and HLA in healthy donors (TCRdb year 2017). With regard to the full study: A later analysis indicated that the roughly 130 validation repertoires were generated on the platform also employed for the 700 or so repertoires of the first cohort. The study aimed to test whether signatures of past pathogen exposure could be identified by cataloging public T cell receptors. The study combined high-throughput TCR immunosequencing, statistical association of individual TCRs with disease status, and machine learning to predict cytomegalovirus infection status. In addition to the first cohort of around 670 subjects, a separate validation cohort of 120 different subjects was used.

Beyond this particular receptor, the publication reports: A later analysis found that TCRs clustered in the first cohort also tended to co-occur in the 120 or so validation repertoires, with 90% to 95% of cluster scores above 0. In both the original and validation cohorts, the classifier was reported to diagnose cytomegalovirus status with high specificity and sensitivity. The authors suggested that the approach could potentially be extended to other disease states and immunological phenotypes. Most TCR sequences were observed very rarely across donors, whereas some public TCRs were present in many individuals. The validation cohort had no HLA typing available for a later analysis, so co-occurrence within that cohort was assessed over all 130 or so repertoires. A few of the identified cytomegalovirus-associated TCR beta chains were confirmed in vitro to be specific for cytomegalovirus antigens. In the study, roughly 160 TCR beta chains were listed as associated with cytomegalovirus.

Donors formed part of the validation cohort, which comprised over a hundred subjects and was distinct from the first cohort of fewer than 750 subjects. The germline V gene gives CDR1 as SNHLY and CDR2 as FYNNEI. The junction shows trimming of 5 bases on V and 0 bases on J, and the gene matches do not reach 3 bases of it. Including the terminal cysteine and phenylalanine, the CDR3 comprises 14 residues. The sequence is cut down to CDR3 DNA, 42 bases in frame from base 1. A word on this clone: What this receptor recognizes is not known. Base qualities are not provided; no much larger clone lies one nucleotide away.

The library was made by the immunoSEQ multiplex PCR assay. In the original analysis: A statistical classification framework was developed to diagnose cytomegalovirus status using the catalog of TCR beta chain sequences. TCRdb holds this immuneACCESS table with in-frame rearrangements only. Some clones are missing; in checked studies, unresolved V genes explain under half, and the rest has no known cause. That table gives V, J and clone size, and the DNA gave D and trimming. A total of some 170,000 clones appear in this sample, about nine tenths of them only once. The top ten constitute 4.2% of the sample.

Recombination joined TRBV2 with TRBJ2-5; 7 middle bases align to TRBD1. The origin of this receptor is a young man in good health and CMV-seropositive. The specimen sequenced was PBMCs. The CDR3: CASSTGQHQETQYF. Read as DNA, the sequence is TGTGCCAGCAGTACGGGACAGCACCAAGAGACCCAGTACTTC.